The T cell receptor beta chain described here comes from a study of cytomegalovirus exposure and HLA in healthy donors. Overall study findings and caveats: Per published accounts, TCR beta sequences correctly predicted the HLA-A and HLA-B alleles of most subjects.

Use of 60 Vbeta and 13 Jbeta primers characterized the PCR. Libraries were prepared by immunoSEQ multiplex PCR; TCRdb keeps only in-frame clonotypes and omits some of them. The sample lists 100,000 to 150,000 clones, about 71% occurring once. This clone was detected only a few times. What it binds is not known. J was trimmed by 3 bases and V by 0 bases; bases with no gene match: 8. The CDR3 is 17 amino acids. Germline V CDR1 and CDR2: MNHEY, SMNVEV (reference sequence). The chain uses TRBV27 and TRBJ2-3, with 8 bases lining up with TRBD2. The TCR comes from a woman in her fifties or sixties in good health and CMV-seronegative. The sequencing input was PBMCs. The CDR3 reads CASSLSGRGGLTDTQYF. The CDR3, as DNA: TGTGCCAGCAGTTTATCGGGTCGGGGGGGGCTAACAGATACGCAGTATTTT.